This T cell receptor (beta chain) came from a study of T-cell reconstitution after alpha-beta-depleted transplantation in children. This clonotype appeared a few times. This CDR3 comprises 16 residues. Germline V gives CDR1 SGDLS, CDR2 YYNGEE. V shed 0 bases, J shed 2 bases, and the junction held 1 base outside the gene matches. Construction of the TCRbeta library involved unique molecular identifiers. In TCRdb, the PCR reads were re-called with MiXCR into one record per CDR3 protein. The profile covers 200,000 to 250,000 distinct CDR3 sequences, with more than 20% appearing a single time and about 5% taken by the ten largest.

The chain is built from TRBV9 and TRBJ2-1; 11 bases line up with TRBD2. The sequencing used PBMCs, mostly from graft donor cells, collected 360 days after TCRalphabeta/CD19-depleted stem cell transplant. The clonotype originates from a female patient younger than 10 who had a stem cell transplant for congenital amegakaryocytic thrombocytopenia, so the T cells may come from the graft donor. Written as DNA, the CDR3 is TGTGCCAGCAGCGTAGAACTAGCGGGAGCCTACAATGAGCAGTTCTTC. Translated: CASSVELAGAYNEQFF.